The 2 T cell receptor beta chains presented below share a single source sample, sequenced in a study of T-cell memory formation after mild COVID-19. MiXCR, applied by TCRdb to the 5' RACE reads, yields one record per CDR3 protein. Of 80,000 to 130,000 distinct CDR3 sequences listed, over 8.5% are singletons. Sequenced material: PBMCs or a T cell subset sorted from them (not recorded which). These receptors were obtained from a man in his late teens or twenties who had mild COVID-19 (a few samples of this study predate the infection). Cell type and time point are not known.

In this sample, this clonotype turned up a few times. The chain combines TRBV7-2 with TRBJ1-6, with D possibly matching TRBD1 (5 bases). The CDR3 spans 16 residues. Germline V gene lookup returns CDR1 SGHTA and CDR2 FQGNSA. With 3 bases removed from V and 4 bases from J, the gap between germline ends came to 13 bases. CDR3 sequence reads: CASSLRGRQYNSPLHF. The CDR3 DNA is TGTGCCAGCAGCTTGAGGGGACGGCAATATAATTCACCCCTCCACTTT.

This clonotype was seen many times. The rearrangement joins TRBV20-1 to TRBJ2-7, with a possible D match to TRBD1 (5 bases). This CDR3 region has 13 residues. In germline, CDR1 is DFQATT, CDR2 SNEGSKA (reference sequence). V lost 6 bases, J lost 1 base, and 13 bases lay in between. The CDR3 protein is CSATYDSSYEQYV. CDR3 coding DNA: TGCAGTGCAACCTACGACAGTTCCTACGAGCAGTACGTC.